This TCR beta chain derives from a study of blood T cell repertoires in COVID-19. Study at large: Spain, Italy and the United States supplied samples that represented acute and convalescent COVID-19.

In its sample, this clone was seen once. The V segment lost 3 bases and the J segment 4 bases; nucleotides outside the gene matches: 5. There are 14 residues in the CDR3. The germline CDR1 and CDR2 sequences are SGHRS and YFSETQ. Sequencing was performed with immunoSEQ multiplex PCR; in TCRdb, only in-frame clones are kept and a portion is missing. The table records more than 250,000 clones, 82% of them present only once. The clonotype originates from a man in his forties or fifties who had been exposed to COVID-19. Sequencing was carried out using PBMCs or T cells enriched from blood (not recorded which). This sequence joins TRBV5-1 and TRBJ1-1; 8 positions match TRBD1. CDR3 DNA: TGCGCCAGCAGCTGGACAGGGTTGGTCACTGAAGCTTTCTTT. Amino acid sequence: CASSWTGLVTEAFF. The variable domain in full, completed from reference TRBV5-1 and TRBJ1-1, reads KAGVTQTPRYLIKTRGQQVTLSCSPISGHRSVSWYQQTPGQGLQFLFEYFSETQRNKGNFPGRFSGRQFSNSRSEMNVSTLELGDSALYLCASSWTGLVTEAFFGQGTRLTVV.